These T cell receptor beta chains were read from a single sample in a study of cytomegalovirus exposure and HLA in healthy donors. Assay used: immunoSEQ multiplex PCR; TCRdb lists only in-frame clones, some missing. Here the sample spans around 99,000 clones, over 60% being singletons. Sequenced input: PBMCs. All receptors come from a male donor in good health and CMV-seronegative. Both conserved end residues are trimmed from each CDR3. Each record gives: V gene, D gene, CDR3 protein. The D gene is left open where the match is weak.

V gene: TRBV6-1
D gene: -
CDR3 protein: ASSERQGGPTDTQY

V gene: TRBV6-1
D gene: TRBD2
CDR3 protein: ASSPSGSSYNEQF

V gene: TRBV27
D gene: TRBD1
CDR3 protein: ASSLLPGQGVEQY

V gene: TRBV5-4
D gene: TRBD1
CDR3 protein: ASSSFSDRGGNTIY

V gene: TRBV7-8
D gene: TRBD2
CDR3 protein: ASSVTGLAGAGGELF

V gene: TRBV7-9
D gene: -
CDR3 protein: ASSLTSGTPY

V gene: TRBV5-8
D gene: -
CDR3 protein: ASSLGLLSTDTQY

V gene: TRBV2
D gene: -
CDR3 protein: ASTPRGGDWEQY

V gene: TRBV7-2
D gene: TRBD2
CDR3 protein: ASSSGLAGVEQY

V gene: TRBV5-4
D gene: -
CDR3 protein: ASSLTGVSSYEQY

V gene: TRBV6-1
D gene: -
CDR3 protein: ASSRGPTDSYEQY

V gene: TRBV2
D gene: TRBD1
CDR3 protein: ASRPTGGDGYGYT

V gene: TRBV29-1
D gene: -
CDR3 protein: SVERGTSGANVLT

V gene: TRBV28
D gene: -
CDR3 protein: ASTFSNQPQH

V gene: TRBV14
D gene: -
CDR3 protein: ASSQDRSGLNEKLF